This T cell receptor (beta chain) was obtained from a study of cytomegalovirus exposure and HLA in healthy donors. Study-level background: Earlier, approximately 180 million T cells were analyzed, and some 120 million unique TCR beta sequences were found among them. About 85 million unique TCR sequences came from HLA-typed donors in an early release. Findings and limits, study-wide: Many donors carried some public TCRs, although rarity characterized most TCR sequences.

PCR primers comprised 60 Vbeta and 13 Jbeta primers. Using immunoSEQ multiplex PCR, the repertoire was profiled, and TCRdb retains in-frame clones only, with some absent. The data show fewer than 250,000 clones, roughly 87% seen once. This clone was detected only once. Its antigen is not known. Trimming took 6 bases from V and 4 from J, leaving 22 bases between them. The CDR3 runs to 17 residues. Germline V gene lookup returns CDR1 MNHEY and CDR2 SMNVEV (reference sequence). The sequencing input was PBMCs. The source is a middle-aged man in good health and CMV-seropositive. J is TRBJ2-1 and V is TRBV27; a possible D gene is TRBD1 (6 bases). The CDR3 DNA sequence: TGTGCCAGCAGGCGGACAGCTCCTACGTTGCTGTACAATGAGCAGTTCTTC. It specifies CASRRTAPTLLYNEQFF.